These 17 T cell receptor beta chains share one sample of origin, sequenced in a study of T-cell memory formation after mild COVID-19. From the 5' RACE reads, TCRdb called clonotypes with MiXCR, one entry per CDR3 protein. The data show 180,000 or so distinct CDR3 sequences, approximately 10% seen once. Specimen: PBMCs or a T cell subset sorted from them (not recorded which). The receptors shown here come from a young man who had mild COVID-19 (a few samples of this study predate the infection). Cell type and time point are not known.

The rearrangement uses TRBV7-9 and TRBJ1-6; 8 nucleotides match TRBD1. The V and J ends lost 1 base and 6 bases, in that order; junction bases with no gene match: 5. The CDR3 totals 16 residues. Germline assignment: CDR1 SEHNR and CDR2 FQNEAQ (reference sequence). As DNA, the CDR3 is TGTGCCAGCAGCTTAGTCCCGGGACAGGTTAATTCACCCCTCCACTTT. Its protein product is CASSLVPGQVNSPLHF.

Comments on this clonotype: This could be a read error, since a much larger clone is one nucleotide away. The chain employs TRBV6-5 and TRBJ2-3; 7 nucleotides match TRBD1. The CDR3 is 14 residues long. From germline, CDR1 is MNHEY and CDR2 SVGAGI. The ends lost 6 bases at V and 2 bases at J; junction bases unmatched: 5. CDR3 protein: CASRPQGLTDTQYF. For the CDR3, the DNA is TGTGCCAGCAGGCCACAGGGGCTCACAGATACGCAGTATTTT.

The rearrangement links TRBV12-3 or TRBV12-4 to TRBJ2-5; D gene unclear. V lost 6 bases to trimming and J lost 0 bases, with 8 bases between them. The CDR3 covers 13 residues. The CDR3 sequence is CASRYSYQETQYF. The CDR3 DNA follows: TGTGCCAGCAGATACAGTTACCAAGAGACCCAGTACTTC.

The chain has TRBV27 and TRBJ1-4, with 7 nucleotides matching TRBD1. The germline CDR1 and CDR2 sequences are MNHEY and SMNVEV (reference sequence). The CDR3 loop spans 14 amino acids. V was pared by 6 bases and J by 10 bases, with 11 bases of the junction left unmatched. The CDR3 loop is CASRMTGIIGKLFF. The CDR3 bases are TGTGCCAGCAGAATGACAGGGATTATCGGAAAACTGTTTTTT.

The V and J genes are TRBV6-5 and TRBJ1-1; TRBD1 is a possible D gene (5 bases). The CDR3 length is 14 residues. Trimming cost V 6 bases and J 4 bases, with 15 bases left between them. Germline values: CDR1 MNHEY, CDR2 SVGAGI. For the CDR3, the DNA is TGTGCCAGCAGCGGGCAGGGAGGCGTCACTGAAGCTTTCTTT. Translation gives CASSGQGGVTEAFF.

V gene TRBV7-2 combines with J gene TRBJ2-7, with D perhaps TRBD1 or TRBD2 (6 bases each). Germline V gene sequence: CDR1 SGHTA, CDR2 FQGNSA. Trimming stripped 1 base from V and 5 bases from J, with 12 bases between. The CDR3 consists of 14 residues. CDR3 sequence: CASSLDLRGDEQYF. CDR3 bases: TGTGCCAGCAGCTTAGATTTAAGGGGGGACGAGCAGTACTTC.

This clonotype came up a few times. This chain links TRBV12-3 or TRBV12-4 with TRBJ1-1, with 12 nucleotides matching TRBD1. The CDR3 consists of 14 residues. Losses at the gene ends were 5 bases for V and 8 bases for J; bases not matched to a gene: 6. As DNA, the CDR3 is TGTGCCAGCAGTAGGGACAGGGGGCCGGTAGAAGCTTTCTTT. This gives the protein CASSRDRGPVEAFF.

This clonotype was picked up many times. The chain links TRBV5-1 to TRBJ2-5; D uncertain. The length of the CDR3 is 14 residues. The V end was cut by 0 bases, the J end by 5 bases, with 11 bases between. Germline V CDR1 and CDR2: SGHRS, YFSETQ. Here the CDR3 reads CASSLGGTKETQYF. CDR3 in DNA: TGCGCCAGCAGCTTGGGGGGTACCAAGGAGACCCAGTACTTC. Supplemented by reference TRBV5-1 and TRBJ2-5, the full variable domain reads KAGVTQTPRYLIKTRGQQVTLSCSPISGHRSVSWYQQTPGQGLQFLFEYFSETQRNKGNFPGRFSGRQFSNSRSEMNVSTLELGDSALYLCASSLGGTKETQYFGPGTRLLVL.

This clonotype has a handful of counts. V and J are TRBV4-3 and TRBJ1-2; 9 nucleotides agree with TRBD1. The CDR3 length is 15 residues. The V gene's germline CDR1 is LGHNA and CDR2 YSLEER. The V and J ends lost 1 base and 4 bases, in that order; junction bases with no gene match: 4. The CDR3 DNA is TGCGCCAGCAGCCAAGTGGGGACAGGGTTCTATGGCTACACCTTC. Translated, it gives CASSQVGTGFYGYTF.

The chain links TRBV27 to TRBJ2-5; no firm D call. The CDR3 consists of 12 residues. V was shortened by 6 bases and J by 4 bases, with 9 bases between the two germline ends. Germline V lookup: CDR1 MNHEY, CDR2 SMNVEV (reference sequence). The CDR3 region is CASSSGGETQYF. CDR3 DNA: TGTGCCAGCAGCAGTGGCGGAGAGACCCAGTACTTC.

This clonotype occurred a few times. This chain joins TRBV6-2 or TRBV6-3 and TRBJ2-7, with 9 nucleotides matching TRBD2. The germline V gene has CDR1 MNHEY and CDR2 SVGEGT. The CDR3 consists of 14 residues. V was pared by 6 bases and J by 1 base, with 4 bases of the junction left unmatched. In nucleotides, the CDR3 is TGTGCCAGCAGAAGGCGGGGGGGATCCTACGAGCAGTACGTC. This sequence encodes CASRRRGGSYEQYV.

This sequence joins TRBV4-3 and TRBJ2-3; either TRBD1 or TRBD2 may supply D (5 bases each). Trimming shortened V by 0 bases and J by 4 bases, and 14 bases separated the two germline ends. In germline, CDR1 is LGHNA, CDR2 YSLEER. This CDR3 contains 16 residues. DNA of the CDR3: TGCGCCAGCAGCCAAGACAGGGCCACCGGGGCAGATACGCAGTATTTT. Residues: CASSQDRATGADTQYF.

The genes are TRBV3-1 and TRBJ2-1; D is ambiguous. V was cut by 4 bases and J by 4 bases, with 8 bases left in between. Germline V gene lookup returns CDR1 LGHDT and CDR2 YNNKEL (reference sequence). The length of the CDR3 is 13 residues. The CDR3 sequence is CASSPVEYNEQFF. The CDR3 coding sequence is TGTGCCAGCAGCCCTGTAGAGTACAATGAGCAGTTCTTC.

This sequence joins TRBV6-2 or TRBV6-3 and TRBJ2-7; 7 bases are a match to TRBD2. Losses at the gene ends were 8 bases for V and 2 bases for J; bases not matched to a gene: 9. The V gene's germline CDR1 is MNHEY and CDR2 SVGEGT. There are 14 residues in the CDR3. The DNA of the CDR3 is TGTGCCAGCGCCGAAGCGGGGCCAACCTACGAGCAGTACGTC. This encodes CASAEAGPTYEQYV.

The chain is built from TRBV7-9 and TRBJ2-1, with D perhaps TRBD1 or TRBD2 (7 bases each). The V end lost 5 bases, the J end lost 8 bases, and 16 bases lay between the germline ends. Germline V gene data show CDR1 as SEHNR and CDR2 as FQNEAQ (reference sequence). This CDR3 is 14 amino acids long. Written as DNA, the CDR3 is TGTGCCAGCAGCCTTTCAGGGGGGGTGGATGAGCAGTTCTTC. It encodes CASSLSGGVDEQFF.

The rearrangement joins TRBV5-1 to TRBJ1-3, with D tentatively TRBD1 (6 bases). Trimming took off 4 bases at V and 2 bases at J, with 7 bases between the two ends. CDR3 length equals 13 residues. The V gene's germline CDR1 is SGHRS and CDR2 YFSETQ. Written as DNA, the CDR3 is TGCGCCAGCAGCAGGACAGCTGGAAACACCATATATTTT. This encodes CASSRTAGNTIYF. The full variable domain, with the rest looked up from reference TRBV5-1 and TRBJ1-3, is KAGVTQTPRYLIKTRGQQVTLSCSPISGHRSVSWYQQTPGQGLQFLFEYFSETQRNKGNFPGRFSGRQFSNSRSEMNVSTLELGDSALYLCASSRTAGNTIYFGEGSWLTVV.

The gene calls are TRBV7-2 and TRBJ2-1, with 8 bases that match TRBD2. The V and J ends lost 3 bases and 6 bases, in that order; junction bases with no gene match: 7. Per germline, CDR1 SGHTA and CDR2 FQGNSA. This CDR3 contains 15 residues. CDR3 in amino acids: CASSFGVAGFNEQFF. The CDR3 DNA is TGTGCCAGCAGCTTTGGGGTAGCGGGGTTCAATGAGCAGTTCTTC.